These T cell receptor beta chains were read from a single sample in a study of T cells expressing NK-cell markers. Reprocessing the 5' RACE reads, TCRdb reports a single entry for every CDR3 protein and omits DNA. The sample table sets out about 540,000 distinct CDR3 sequences. The sample taken for sequencing was blood T cells: a sorted CD56 or NKG2C T cell subset, CD4+ or CD8+ T cells, or bulk PBMC T cells (not recorded which). The origin of the receptors is a man younger than 35 in good health. Each CDR3 is given with its conserved first and last residue.

>TRBV12-3/TRBV12-4|TRBJ2-7
CASSLSQTYEQYF
>TRBV7-6|TRBJ2-2
CASSPTGGSGNTGELFF
>TRBV7-9|TRBJ2-5
CASGPGVPQETQYF
>TRBV28|TRBJ2-6
CASSPNDRGPEGANVLTF
>TRBV6-1|TRBJ1-1
CASSTGPRTEAFF
>TRBV12-3/TRBV12-4|TRBJ1-3
CASSYLGGTSGNTIYF
>TRBV11-1|TRBJ1-1
CASSLGAPRTGLGTEAFF
>TRBV10-3|TRBJ2-6
CAISESYSGANVLTF
>TRBV28|TRBJ2-1
CASSWDSDYNEQFF
>TRBV28|TRBJ2-1
CASSLNLRLAGINEQFF
>TRBV6-1|TRBJ2-7
CASSERRTGLVYEQYF
>TRBV7-2|TRBJ2-7
CASSPRTSGRSHHEQYF
>TRBV18|TRBJ2-5
CASSVNRRQETQYF
>TRBV12-5|TRBJ2-1
CASGLEIGTGVSNEQFF
>TRBV20-1|TRBJ2-2
CSARDREESNTGELFF
>TRBV7-2|TRBJ2-4
CASSMGLGNIQYF
>TRBV5-1|TRBJ2-7
CASSPMGQGMGEQYF
>TRBV10-3|TRBJ2-7
CAIGQGSSYEQYF
>TRBV10-3|TRBJ2-3
CAISGLSTDTQYF
>TRBV28|TRBJ2-1
CASSSVVSPNEQFF
>TRBV6-5|TRBJ2-3
CASTLGGVPTDTQYF
>TRBV28|TRBJ2-7
CASSFIRTGDYYEQYF
>TRBV6-2/TRBV6-3|TRBJ2-5
CASQTPTRPVPTQYF
>TRBV6-1|TRBJ2-4
CASLGGRDIQYF
>TRBV7-7|TRBJ2-3
CASSAAGDTDTQYF
>TRBV20-1|TRBJ2-5
CSAKGARETQYF
>TRBV7-2|TRBJ2-1
CASGPDWLAVYNEQFF
>TRBV20-1|TRBJ2-7
CSARGLASYEQYF
>TRBV29-1|TRBJ1-2
CSVEHGGFDGYTF
>TRBV21-1|TRBJ2-1
CASPLADYNEQFF
>TRBV10-3|TRBJ1-1
CAITTGGGMNTEAFF
>TRBV7-9|TRBJ1-6
CASSLEIRRAENSPLHF
>TRBV7-9|TRBJ2-7
CASSPGQHEQYF
>TRBV20-1|TRBJ2-3
CSASAMALSTDTQYF
>TRBV10-3|TRBJ2-1
CAISVGGADGGYEQFF
>TRBV5-1|TRBJ2-3
CASSPYGATTPGEYF
>TRBV6-1|TRBJ1-1
CASSRFGGLTEAFF
>TRBV5-1|TRBJ2-5
CASWDRGPETQYF
>TRBV28|TRBJ1-5
CASRWDRGFNQPQHF
>TRBV3-1|TRBJ2-3
CASSPLDYTDTQYF
>TRBV18|TRBJ2-7
CASSRTGVNEQYF